Listed below are T cell receptor beta chains from one sample, sequenced in a study of T cells in Graves' hyperthyroidism and ophthalmopathy. Using its own MiXCR run on the multiplex PCR reads, TCRdb lists one record per CDR3 protein. This sample yields roughly 700,000 distinct CDR3 sequences, of which roughly a third are seen a single time; roughly 30% belongs to the top ten. The sample taken for sequencing was blood. These receptors were taken from a woman in her 40s with Graves' hyperthyroidism. CDR3s include the opening cysteine and the closing phenylalanine or tryptophan. Fields, in order: D gene, J gene, clone size, V gene, CDR3 protein, CDR3 DNA. A D gene is named only where the DNA matches it firmly. Not all rows give a size; the values are once, few, many and, for expanded clones, a class.

>TRBD1|TRBJ2-7|-|TRBV7-3
CASSALTGPHEQYF
TGTGCCAGCAGCGCCCTGACAGGGCCCCACGAGCAGTACTTC
>TRBD1|TRBJ1-4|-|TRBV7-9
CASSRNLDRATEKLFF
TGCGCCAGCAGCCGTAACTTGGACAGGGCGACCGAAAAACTGTTTTTT
>-|TRBJ2-2|-|TRBV9
CASTFRETNTGELFF
TGCGCCAGTACTTTTCGGGAGACGAACACCGGGGAGCTGTTTTTT
>TRBD2|TRBJ2-7|-|TRBV24-1
CATSAGTSHEQYF
TGTGCCACCAGTGCAGGGACTAGCCACGAGCAGTACTTC
>-|TRBJ1-5|-|TRBV5-1
CASSLQPTGYSNQPQHF
TGCGCCAGCAGCTTGCAACCTACAGGGTATAGCAATCAGCCCCAGCATTTT
>TRBD1|TRBJ2-7|few|TRBV9
CASSLEGGQGVYEQYF
TGTGCCAGCAGCCTCGAAGGGGGACAGGGAGTTTACGAGCAGTACTTC
>-|TRBJ1-2|many|TRBV5-6
CASSSSPQIAPGYTF
TGTGCCAGCAGCTCCAGCCCTCAGATTGCCCCTGGCTACACCTTC
>-|TRBJ1-1|-|TRBV19
CASSFDGGINTEAFF
TGTGCCAGTAGTTTCGACGGAGGGATTAACACTGAAGCTTTCTTT
>-|TRBJ2-7|-|TRBV6-1
CASGTFYEQYF
TGTGCCAGCGGGACCTTTTACGAGCAGTACTTC
>TRBD2|TRBJ2-7|-|TRBV29-1
CSISTSGGADYEQYF
TGCAGCATTTCGACTAGCGGGGGGGCCGACTACGAGCAGTACTTC
>-|TRBJ1-5|few|TRBV6-5
CASTGVGNQPQHF
TGTGCCAGCACAGGGGTTGGCAATCAGCCCCAGCATTTT
>-|TRBJ1-4|-|TRBV10-3
CAISSVEKLFF
TGTGCCATCAGTTCAGTTGAAAAACTGTTTTTT
>TRBD2|TRBJ2-7|few|TRBV6-5
CASSYSSGNYEQYF
TGTGCCAGCAGTTACTCTAGCGGGAACTACGAGCAGTACTTC
>-|TRBJ2-1|-|TRBV29-1
CSARRGGNEQFF
TGCAGCGCTCGCAGGGGGGGGAATGAGCAGTTCTTC
>-|TRBJ1-5|-|TRBV6-1
CASHDHVNQPQHF
TGTGCCAGCCATGACCACGTCAATCAGCCCCAGCATTTT
>TRBD1|TRBJ1-4|-|TRBV12-3/TRBV12-4
CASSLRRGLGEKLFF
TGTGCCAGCAGTTTAAGGAGGGGGCTAGGGGAAAAACTGTTTTTT
>TRBD1|TRBJ1-1|few|TRBV6-1
CASTDRERYYGEAFF
TGTGCCAGCACTGACAGGGAGAGGTATTACGGTGAAGCTTTCTTT
>-|TRBJ1-2|few|TRBV11-2
CASSFDTGFGYTF
TGTGCCAGCAGCTTCGACACAGGGTTTGGCTACACCTTC
>-|TRBJ2-7|many|TRBV7-2
CASSQGGSEQYF
TGCGCCAGCAGCCAAGGAGGGTCCGAGCAGTACTTC
>-|TRBJ1-1|-|TRBV4-1
CASSRLVGNTEAFF
TGCGCCAGCAGCCGTCTCGTGGGGAACACTGAAGCTTTCTTT
>-|TRBJ1-2|-|TRBV14
CASSQGMGLRGYTF
TGTGCCAGCAGCCAGGGGATGGGTCTTCGCGGCTACACCTTC
>-|TRBJ1-5|many|TRBV7-9
CASSSAGANQPQHF
TGTGCCAGCAGCTCTGCAGGGGCTAATCAGCCCCAGCATTTT
>-|TRBJ2-2|-|TRBV9
CASSQATGDLFF
TGTGCCAGCAGCCAAGCGACCGGGGACCTGTTTTTT
>TRBD1|TRBJ1-5|-|TRBV28
CASSLGTDRLYSNQPQHF
TGTGCCAGCAGTTTGGGGACAGACAGGCTGTATAGCAATCAGCCCCAGCATTTT
>-|TRBJ1-1|few|TRBV12-3/TRBV12-4
CASSFLAEAFF
TGTGCCAGCAGTTTTCTAGCTGAAGCTTTCTTT
>TRBD2|TRBJ2-2|-|TRBV9
CASRESGSDTGELLF
TGTGCCAGCAGGGAGAGCGGGAGTGACACCGGGGAGCTGCTTTTT
>TRBD1|TRBJ2-5|few|TRBV5-8
CASSIGQGAVETQYF
TGTGCCAGCAGCATAGGACAGGGGGCAGTTGAGACCCAGTACTTC
>-|TRBJ2-7|many|TRBV12-3/TRBV12-4
CASSLISSQQYF
TGTGCCAGCAGTTTAATAAGCTCTCAGCAGTACTTC
>TRBD1|TRBJ2-5|-|TRBV20-1
CSAPRDSEVGAQYF
TGCAGTGCCCCCCGGGACAGTGAAGTGGGGGCCCAGTACTTC
>TRBD1|TRBJ1-2|few|TRBV15
CATSTRDRFYGYTF
TGTGCCACCAGCACCCGGGACAGATTCTATGGCTACACCTTC
>-|TRBJ1-5|-|TRBV19
CASSIPRTDRQPQHF
TGTGCCAGTAGTATCCCAAGGACAGACCGGCAGCCCCAGCATTTT
>-|TRBJ1-5|many|TRBV4-3
CASSQDWGQPQHF
TGCGCCAGCAGCCAAGATTGGGGGCAGCCCCAGCATTTT
>TRBD1|TRBJ1-2|-|TRBV7-2
CASSSTEDRAASGTF
TGTGCCAGCAGCTCGACCGAGGACAGGGCCGCGAGTGGGACCTTC
>-|TRBJ2-5|-|TRBV20-1
CSARDRGTQYF
TGCAGTGCTAGAGATCGAGGGACCCAGTACTTC
>-|TRBJ2-2|-|TRBV14
CASSPDGYTGELFF
TGTGCCAGCAGCCCGGACGGCTACACCGGGGAGCTGTTTTTT
>TRBD1|TRBJ1-1|many|TRBV5-8
CASSIGTGGLAFF
TGTGCCAGCAGCATTGGGACAGGAGGGTTGGCTTTCTTT
>-|TRBJ2-5|few|TRBV6-5
CASGLTQETQYF
TGTGCCAGCGGTCTAACGCAAGAGACCCAGTACTTC
>-|TRBJ1-2|-|TRBV19
CASSIDSRGPGYTF
TGTGCCAGTAGTATAGATTCGAGAGGGCCTGGCTACACCTTC
>TRBD1|TRBJ2-2|few|TRBV6-1
CASKPGQGRGTGELFF
TGTGCCAGCAAGCCGGGACAGGGGCGAGGGACCGGGGAGCTGTTTTTT